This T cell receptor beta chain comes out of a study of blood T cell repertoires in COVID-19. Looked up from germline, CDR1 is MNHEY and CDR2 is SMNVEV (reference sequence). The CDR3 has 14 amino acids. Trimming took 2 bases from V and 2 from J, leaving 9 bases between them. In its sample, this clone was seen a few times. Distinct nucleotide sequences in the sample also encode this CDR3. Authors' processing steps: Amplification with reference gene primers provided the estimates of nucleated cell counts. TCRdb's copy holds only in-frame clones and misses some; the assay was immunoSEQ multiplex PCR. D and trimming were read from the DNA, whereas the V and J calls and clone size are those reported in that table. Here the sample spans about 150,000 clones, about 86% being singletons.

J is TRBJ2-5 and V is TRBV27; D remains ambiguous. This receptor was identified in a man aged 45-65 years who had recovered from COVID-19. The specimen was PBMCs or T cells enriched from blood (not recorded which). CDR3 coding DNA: TGTGCCAGCAGTTTAGGTCCCGGTCAAGAGACCCAGTACTTC. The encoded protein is CASSLGPGQETQYF.